Each of the 18 T cell receptor beta chains below was sequenced from the same sample in a study of T cell responses to AZD1222 COVID-19 vaccine. Only in-frame clones appear in the TCRdb table, and some are missing; sequencing was by immunoSEQ multiplex PCR. The sample lists approximately 30,000 clones; 70% to 80% were seen once. The material sequenced was peripheral blood, taken 28 days after the second AZD1222 dose. These receptors were obtained from an adult who received the AZD1222 COVID-19 vaccine.

The chain uses TRBV7-2 and TRBJ2-7, with 9 bases that match TRBD2. The germline gives CDR1 SGHTA, CDR2 FQGNSA. V was pared by 4 bases and J by 0 bases, with 10 bases of the junction left unmatched. This CDR3 has 17 residues. DNA of the CDR3: TGTGCCAGCAGCTCTCGACTGGGCGGGGGGGCCTCCTACGAGCAGTACTTC. It encodes CASSSRLGGGASYEQYF. Supplemented by reference TRBV7-2 and TRBJ2-7, the full variable domain reads GAGVSQSPSNKVTEKGKDVELRCDPISGHTALYWYRQSLGQGLEFLIYFQGNSAPDKSGLPSDRFSAERTGGSVSTLTIQRTQQEDSAVYLCASSSRLGGGASYEQYFGPGTRLTVT.

The V gene is TRBV4-2, the J gene TRBJ2-5, with 8 positions matching TRBD2. The CDR3 is 16 amino acids. Trimming removed 0 bases from V and 7 bases from J; junction bases left unmatched: 10. Germline V gene data show CDR1 as LGHNA and CDR2 as YNFKEQ. The CDR3 spells CASSQDQGLAGGTQYF. CDR3 nucleotides: TGTGCCAGCAGCCAAGATCAAGGACTAGCAGGTGGGACCCAGTACTTC.

This clone showed up just once. The chain has TRBV5-8 and TRBJ2-7; 13 bases are shared with TRBD2. CDR3 size: 17 residues. The germline CDR1 and CDR2 sequences are SGHTS and YDEGEE. J was trimmed by 2 bases and V by 5 bases; bases with no gene match: 10. CDR3 amino acids: CASRLAGGPPITYEQYV. The CDR3 DNA reads TGTGCCAGCAGACTAGCGGGAGGGCCCCCGATCACCTACGAGCAGTACGTC.

The chain recombines TRBV18 with TRBJ1-2; D may be TRBD1 (5 bases). Trimming stripped 2 bases from V and 8 bases from J, with 15 bases between. This CDR3 has 14 amino acids. Germline lookup yields CDR1 KGHSH and CDR2 LQKENI. The CDR3: CASSPGREGSGYTF. In DNA, the CDR3 is TGTGCCAGCTCACCAGGGAGGGAGGGGAGCGGCTACACCTTC.

This clone is medium-sized. V usage is TRBV20-1 and J usage is TRBJ1-2, with 7 nucleotides matching TRBD1. V trimming: 6 bases; J trimming: 8 bases; junction bases outside the gene matches: 6. Germline CDR1 reads DFQATT; CDR2 reads SNEGSKA (reference sequence). The CDR3 extends over 11 amino acids. The CDR3, as DNA: TGCAGTGCCAGCGGGACAGCCGGCTACACCTTC. Amino acids: CSASGTAGYTF.

The J gene is TRBJ2-2, the V gene TRBV7-9, with 9 bases that match TRBD1. Germline loops: CDR1 SEHNR, CDR2 FQNEAQ (reference sequence). The V and J ends lost 5 bases and 4 bases, in that order; junction bases with no gene match: 8. CDR3 length: 16 amino acids. The CDR3 loop is CASSVTGGAGTGELFF. Here the CDR3 DNA reads TGTGCCAGCAGCGTAACAGGGGGCGCGGGCACCGGGGAGCTGTTTTTT.

V usage is TRBV5-1 and J usage is TRBJ2-5; D unclear. The CDR3 has 16 amino acids. Trimming left V 0 bases short and J 6 bases short, with 18 bases between. Germline loops: CDR1 SGHRS, CDR2 YFSETQ. The CDR3 nucleotides are TGCGCCAGCAGCTTGGCGGTGGCCCCGGGCAGAAAGACCCAGTACTTC. This encodes CASSLAVAPGRKTQYF.

V is TRBV9 and J is TRBJ2-3, with 11 bases aligning to TRBD2. Germline lookup yields CDR1 SGDLS and CDR2 YYNGEE. This CDR3 is built from 16 residues. Unmatched junction bases numbered 4, after V lost 0 bases and J lost 4 bases. CDR3 sequence: CASSVASSGRPDTQYF. In nucleotides, the CDR3 is TGTGCCAGCAGCGTAGCTTCTAGCGGGAGGCCAGATACGCAGTATTTT.

The J gene is TRBJ2-1, the V gene TRBV2; unclear D gene. Germline CDR1 is SNHLY and CDR2 is FYNNEI. Deletions cut 4 bases from V and 6 bases from J, with 1 base between. The CDR3 consists of 10 residues. The CDR3 region is CASSVNEQFF. The CDR3 coding sequence is TGTGCCAGCAGTGTCAATGAGCAGTTCTTC. Full variable domain (missing parts from reference TRBV2 and TRBJ2-1): EPEVTQTPSHQVTQMGQEVILRCVPISNHLYFYWYRQILGQKVEFLVSFYNNEISEKSEIFDDQFSVERPDGSNFTLKIRSTKLEDSAMYFCASSVNEQFFGPGTRLTVL.

The rearrangement uses TRBV19 and TRBJ1-6; weak D call: TRBD1 (6 bases). This CDR3 spans 15 amino acids. Germline V gene data show CDR1 as LNHDA and CDR2 as SQIVND (reference sequence). The V end lost 4 bases, the J end lost 5 bases, and 12 bases lay between the germline ends. The CDR3 spells CASSTGASNNSPLHF. As DNA, the CDR3 is TGTGCCAGTAGTACGGGGGCCTCGAATAATTCACCCCTCCACTTT. Full variable domain (missing parts from reference TRBV19 and TRBJ1-6): DGGITQSPKYLFRKEGQNVTLSCEQNLNHDAMYWYRQDPGQGLRLIYYSQIVNDFQKGDIAEGYSVSREKKESFPLTVTSAQKNPTAFYLCASSTGASNNSPLHFGNGTRLTVT.

This clone occurred a few times. This chain connects TRBV2 to TRBJ2-5; 8 bases fit TRBD2. Losses at the gene ends were 5 bases for V and 1 base for J; bases not matched to a gene: 6. The germline V gene encodes CDR1 SNHLY and CDR2 FYNNEI. The CDR3 loop spans 15 amino acids. CDR3 DNA sequence: TGTGCCAGCAGTTTCACTAGCGGACCCCAAGAGACCCAGTACTTC. Residues: CASSFTSGPQETQYF.

V is TRBV5-1 and J is TRBJ2-1; possibly TRBD1 or TRBD2 for D (7 bases each). The CDR3 sequence is 17 residues long. Trimming left V 6 bases short and J 2 bases short, with 21 bases between. Germline CDR1 reads SGHRS; CDR2 reads YFSETQ. CDR3 region: CASTPQGGDSTYNEQFF. Here the CDR3 DNA reads TGCGCCAGCACCCCTCAGGGGGGGGACTCAACCTACAATGAGCAGTTCTTC.

This clone is a singleton in its sample. This chain connects TRBV19 to TRBJ1-2, with 8 bases lining up with TRBD1. Germline V gene lookup returns CDR1 LNHDA and CDR2 SQIVND (reference sequence). The CDR3 consists of 12 residues. Unmatched junction bases numbered 4, after V lost 5 bases and J lost 8 bases. CDR3 region: CASSQGASGYTF. In DNA, the CDR3 is TGTGCCAGTAGTCAGGGGGCGTCGGGCTACACCTTC.

V and J are TRBV5-1 and TRBJ2-1; 13 bases align to TRBD2. The CDR3 has 16 residues. Germline trimming cut 2 bases from V and 4 bases from J; bases unmatched to any gene: 3. CDR1 is SGHRS, CDR2 YFSETQ, per germline. As DNA, the CDR3 is TGCGCCAGCAGCTTCTGGACTAGCGGGGGATACAATGAGCAGTTCTTC. Its translation is CASSFWTSGGYNEQFF.

This chain links TRBV27 with TRBJ2-1; 7 bases map to TRBD2. The CDR3 runs to 15 residues. After removal of 7 bases from V and 4 bases from J, the junction contained 10 bases not matched to a gene. In germline, CDR1 is MNHEY, CDR2 SMNVEV (reference sequence). CDR3: CASTLTIAGYNEQFF. In DNA, the CDR3 is TGTGCCAGCACCCTCACCATAGCGGGTTACAATGAGCAGTTCTTC.

The CDR3 nucleotides read TGTGCCAGCAGTTACGGTCCGTTGTATGAGCAGTTCTTC. It encodes CASSYGPLYEQFF. V gene TRBV6-5 combines with J gene TRBJ2-1; D remains unclear. The CDR3 consists of 13 residues. In germline, CDR1 is MNHEY, CDR2 SVGAGI. V was trimmed by 2 bases and J by 8 bases, leaving 10 bases between them.

V gene TRBV6-2 or TRBV6-3 combines with J gene TRBJ1-5; D gene ambiguous. The CDR3 totals 15 residues. V shed 5 bases and J shed 2 bases, with 13 bases lying between them. Germline V CDR1 and CDR2: MNHEY, SVGEGT. This chain's CDR3 is CASSGSGRGNQPQHF. The CDR3 DNA is TGTGCCAGCAGTGGGTCAGGAAGGGGCAATCAGCCCCAGCATTTT.

The rearrangement uses TRBV6-5 and TRBJ2-2; 11 bases match TRBD1. Trimming took 11 bases from V and 4 from J; bases not matched to a gene: 3. CDR3 size: 13 residues. Germline V gene data show CDR1 as MNHEY and CDR2 as SVGAGI. The CDR3 spells CAGQGAGTGELFF. The DNA of the CDR3 is TGTGCCGGACAGGGGGCAGGCACCGGGGAGCTGTTTTTT.